A single sample gave rise to the 21 T cell receptor beta chains below, sequenced in a study of cytomegalovirus exposure and HLA in healthy donors. The PCR employed 60 Vbeta primers together with 13 Jbeta primers. Method: immunoSEQ multiplex PCR; TCRdb's copy keeps in-frame clones and lacks some. The table has around 120,000 clones, around 80% seen once. What was sequenced was PBMCs. These receptors were taken from a woman aged 35 to 49 in good health and CMV-seronegative.

V is TRBV19 and J is TRBJ2-1, with 8 bases aligning to TRBD2. Germline CDR1 is LNHDA and CDR2 is SQIVND (reference sequence). The CDR3 loop spans 15 amino acids. After removal of 1 base from V and 8 bases from J, the junction contained 7 bases not matched to a gene. CDR3 loop: CASSIAAGGGDEQFF. CDR3 sequence (DNA): TGTGCCAGTAGTATAGCGGCGGGAGGCGGGGATGAGCAGTTCTTC.

This clone has only one observation. The V gene is TRBV27, the J gene TRBJ2-7, with TRBD1 as a possible D gene (6 bases). This CDR3 has 16 amino acids. CDR1 and CDR2 (germline): MNHEY, SMNVEV (reference sequence). With 5 bases removed from V and 8 bases from J, the gap between germline ends came to 25 bases. CDR3 residues: CASSPIPTGRPRKQYF. The CDR3, as DNA: TGTGCCAGCAGTCCGATCCCGACAGGCCGACCCCGCAAGCAGTACTTC.

This chain uses TRBV11-2 with TRBJ1-6, with a tentative D call TRBD1 (5 bases). This CDR3 has 15 residues. From germline, CDR1 is SGHAT and CDR2 FQNNGV. V lost 5 bases to trimming and J lost 7 bases, with 15 bases between them. The CDR3 nucleotides read TGTGCCAGCAGCATATCCAGGGCGCGAAATTCACCCCTCCACTTT. Its protein is CASSISRARNSPLHF.

The chain combines TRBV7-8 with TRBJ2-1; tentative D call: TRBD2 (6 bases). The CDR3 has 16 amino acids. CDR1 SGHVS and CDR2 FQNEAQ come from the germline V gene. V lost 3 bases and J lost 0, with 12 bases in between. The CDR3 DNA sequence: TGTGCCAGCAGCTTTCTAGCGTCGAGCTCCTACAATGAGCAGTTCTTC. Its translation: CASSFLASSSYNEQFF.

The J gene is TRBJ2-1, the V gene TRBV10-2, with 12 bases matching TRBD2. Unmatched junction bases numbered 4, after V lost 6 bases and J lost 4 bases. CDR3 length: 15 amino acids. In germline, CDR1 is WSHSY, CDR2 SAAADI. The CDR3 region has the DNA TGCGCCAGCAGAGGACTAGCGGGATCATACAATGAGCAGTTCTTC. Protein: CASRGLAGSYNEQFF.

This clone was seen only a few times. The chain has TRBV10-3 and TRBJ1-2, with a weak D call TRBD1 (5 bases). This CDR3 comprises 16 residues. Germline V gene sequence: CDR1 ENHRY, CDR2 SYGVKD. V was cut by 7 bases and J by 8 bases, with 26 bases left in between. DNA of the CDR3: TGTGCCATCACCCCCAAGTTACAGGTCGGCGTAGAAGGCTACACCTTC. Translation: CAITPKLQVGVEGYTF.

This chain links TRBV9 with TRBJ1-4; TRBD1 matches at 8 bases. Germline loops: CDR1 SGDLS, CDR2 YYNGEE. The V gene end was trimmed by 4 bases and the J gene end by 5 bases; junction bases not matched to a gene: 7. There are 15 residues in the CDR3. The CDR3 DNA follows: TGTGCCAGCAGCCCTCGACAGGGGTCAAATGAAAAACTGTTTTTT. It translates to CASSPRQGSNEKLFF.

The chain carries TRBV18 and TRBJ2-2; tentative D call: TRBD2 (6 bases). CDR3 size: 15 residues. Trimming took off 1 base at V and 3 bases at J, with 9 bases between the two ends. Germline V gene lookup returns CDR1 KGHSH and CDR2 LQKENI. CDR3 DNA sequence: TGTGCCAGCTCACCACGACTAGTTCACACCGGGGAGCTGTTTTTT. Amino acid sequence: CASSPRLVHTGELFF.

This clone was seen a few times. The chain employs TRBV19 and TRBJ1-2, with D uncertain. Germline V CDR1 and CDR2: LNHDA, SQIVND (reference sequence). V dropped 5 bases and J dropped 6 bases, with 19 bases sitting between them. This CDR3 has 15 amino acids. The CDR3: CASSLRGPVGDGYTF. As DNA, the CDR3 is TGTGCCAGTAGTCTCCGAGGGCCAGTTGGCGATGGCTACACCTTC.

V usage is TRBV7-8 and J usage is TRBJ2-1, with 9 bases lining up with TRBD2. Germline CDR1 SGHVS, CDR2 FQNEAQ. The CDR3 sequence is 19 residues long. Trimming removed 1 base from V and 6 bases from J; junction bases left unmatched: 16. The CDR3 protein is CASSLVGTEGLAPFNEQFF. The CDR3 nucleotides read TGTGCCAGCAGCTTAGTGGGGACGGAGGGACTAGCTCCCTTCAATGAGCAGTTCTTC.

The V gene is TRBV19, the J gene TRBJ2-3; 7 bases map to TRBD2. CDR3 length equals 16 residues. J gave up 1 base and V 3 bases, and 7 bases lay outside the gene matches. Germline V gives CDR1 LNHDA, CDR2 SQIVND (reference sequence). CDR3 nucleotide sequence: TGTGCCAGTAGTATTATGGCTAGCGGAGGCACAGATACGCAGTATTTT. It encodes CASSIMASGGTDTQYF.

The rearrangement uses TRBV21-1 and TRBJ1-5; the table assigns TRBD1, which was not confirmed against the DNA. TRBV21-1 is tagged as a pseudogene. This CDR3 contains 13 residues. CDR3 coding DNA: TGTGCCAGCAGCAACACAGGGGATCAGCCCCAGCATTTT. Protein sequence: CASSNTGDQPQHF.

V is TRBV7-9 and J is TRBJ2-1, with D maybe TRBD1 (6 bases). Deletions cut 4 bases from V and 0 bases from J, with 10 bases between. Germline V gives CDR1 SEHNR, CDR2 FQNEAQ (reference sequence). CDR3 size: 15 residues. CDR3 sequence reads: CASSSDRISYNEQFF. CDR3 coding DNA: TGTGCCAGCAGCTCGGACAGAATCTCCTACAATGAGCAGTTCTTC.

A single count supports this clone. The chain employs TRBV5-1 and TRBJ2-7; 9 positions agree with TRBD2. The CDR3 loop spans 14 amino acids. Germline V gene sequence: CDR1 SGHRS, CDR2 YFSETQ. The trim removed 3 bases at V and 2 bases at J, leaving 3 bases unmatched. This CDR3 reads CASSSTSGTYEQYF. The CDR3 region has the DNA TGCGCCAGCAGCTCGACTAGCGGAACCTACGAGCAGTACTTC.

This chain joins TRBV18 and TRBJ2-2, with 7 bases lining up with TRBD1. The CDR3 runs 16 residues. Trimming cost V 0 bases and J 4 bases; bases outside gene matches: 5. From germline, CDR1 is KGHSH and CDR2 LQKENI. The CDR3 DNA reads TGTGCCAGCTCACCACCGGCGACAGGGTCCACCGGGGAGCTGTTTTTT. Translated, it gives CASSPPATGSTGELFF.

This clone was detected a few times. The rearrangement uses TRBV7-6 and TRBJ1-1; no reliable D call. The CDR3 has 13 residues. Per germline, CDR1 SGHVS and CDR2 FNYEAQ. V was clipped by 2 bases and J by 2 bases, with 6 bases between them. CDR3: CASSLSDNTEAFF. The CDR3 bases are TGTGCCAGCAGCTTAAGCGACAACACTGAAGCTTTCTTT.

The chain carries TRBV7-9 and TRBJ2-2, with D maybe TRBD1 (6 bases). The germline V gene encodes CDR1 SEHNR and CDR2 FQNEAQ (reference sequence). The CDR3 has 15 residues. Trimming pared 2 bases from V and 10 bases from J, leaving 17 bases between. The CDR3 sequence: CASSLRGQRGEELFF. CDR3 DNA: TGTGCCAGCAGCTTAAGGGGACAACGTGGTGAGGAGCTGTTTTTT.

This chain uses TRBV29-1 with TRBJ2-3, with D maybe TRBD1 (5 bases). This CDR3 has 16 amino acids. Trimming stripped 5 bases from V and 2 bases from J, with 20 bases between. The germline V gene encodes CDR1 SQVTM and CDR2 ANQGSEA. CDR3 in amino acids: CSVTGRDIGHTDTQYF. CDR3 sequence (DNA): TGCAGCGTTACAGGCCGAGATATAGGCCACACAGATACGCAGTATTTT.

This rearrangement joins TRBV30 to TRBJ1-2; D may be TRBD1 (6 bases). The CDR3 sequence is 15 residues long. V was cut by 0 bases and J by 4 bases, with 15 bases left in between. Germline lookup yields CDR1 GTSNPN and CDR2 SVGIG (reference sequence). The CDR3 bases are TGTGCCTGGAGTGTACTGGGGGGGCGCGCCTATGGCTACACCTTC. As protein: CAWSVLGGRAYGYTF.

This chain uses TRBV29-1 with TRBJ2-1; 7 nucleotides align to TRBD2. The germline CDR1 and CDR2 sequences are SQVTM and ANQGSEA. The CDR3 totals 15 residues. Losses at the gene ends were 0 bases for V and 4 bases for J; bases not matched to a gene: 6. The CDR3, as DNA: TGCAGCGTTGAAGATATAATGCGGGAGTACAATGAGCAGTTCTTC. It is translated as CSVEDIMREYNEQFF.

The V and J genes are TRBV2 and TRBJ1-4; a weak D match, TRBD1 (5 bases). The V end lost 8 bases, the J end lost 3 bases, and 16 bases lay between the germline ends. This CDR3 region has 15 residues. Germline V CDR1 and CDR2: SNHLY, FYNNEI. CDR3 loop: CASRRTTGPNEKLFF. Written as DNA, the CDR3 is TGTGCCAGCCGAAGGACTACAGGTCCTAATGAAAAACTGTTTTTT.